One and the same sample provided the 31 T cell receptor beta chains below, sequenced in a study of cytomegalovirus exposure and HLA in healthy donors. PCR used 60 Vbeta primers and 13 Jbeta primers. Only in-frame clones appear in the TCRdb table, and some are missing; sequencing was by immunoSEQ multiplex PCR. This sample has some 140,000 clones, with around four fifths found just once. What was sequenced was PBMCs. Receptors were obtained from a male donor in good health and CMV-seropositive.

The chain employs TRBV9 and TRBJ2-1; 7 positions match TRBD2. The germline CDR1 and CDR2 sequences are SGDLS and YYNGEE. V lost 1 base, J lost 6 bases, and 16 bases stayed unmatched. The CDR3 consists of 18 residues. The CDR3 DNA reads as TGTGCCAGCAGCGTATTTGCGGGGAGGGGTGCGGGGAGCAATGAGCAGTTCTTC. It codes for CASSVFAGRGAGSNEQFF.

The gene calls are TRBV27 and TRBJ2-2, with D perhaps TRBD2 (5 bases). The CDR3 loop spans 13 amino acids. Germline CDR1 is MNHEY and CDR2 is SMNVEV (reference sequence). The V gene lost 6 bases and the J gene lost 4 bases, with 9 bases spanning the gap. CDR3 loop: CASRAGITGELFF. CDR3 bases: TGTGCCAGCAGGGCCGGGATCACCGGGGAGCTGTTTTTT.

The chain carries TRBV7-8 and TRBJ2-3, with D tentatively TRBD2 (5 bases). Germline values: CDR1 SGHVS, CDR2 FQNEAQ. V was clipped by 1 base and J by 3 bases, with 11 bases between them. The CDR3 is made up of 15 amino acids. The DNA for the CDR3 is TGTGCCAGCAGCTTAGGCTGGTGGACTACAGATACGCAGTATTTT. It yields the protein CASSLGWWTTDTQYF. The complete variable domain, with remaining parts taken from reference TRBV7-8 and TRBJ2-3, reads GAGVSQSPRYKVAKRGQDVALRCDPISGHVSLFWYQQALGQGPEFLTYFQNEAQLDKSGLPSDRFFAERPEGSVSTLKIQRTQQEDSAVYLCASSLGWWTTDTQYFGPGTRLTVL.

This chain uses TRBV6-4 with TRBJ2-5; 15 bases line up with TRBD2. V trimming: 10 bases; J trimming: 6 bases; junction bases outside the gene matches: 9. Germline loops: CDR1 MRHNA, CDR2 SNTAGT. The CDR3 has 15 residues. The CDR3 protein is CANGLAGGPIQTQYF. Here the CDR3 DNA reads TGTGCCAACGGACTAGCGGGAGGGCCAATACAGACCCAGTACTTC.

The genes are TRBV2 and TRBJ1-2, with 7 nucleotides matching TRBD1. Unmatched junction bases numbered 2, after V lost 1 base and J lost 0 bases. The CDR3 spans 15 residues. CDR1 is SNHLY and CDR2 is FYNNEI in the germline V gene. The CDR3 sequence: CASSEEGASNYGYTF. DNA of the CDR3: TGTGCCAGCAGTGAAGAGGGGGCGTCTAACTATGGCTACACCTTC.

The V call is TRBV27, the J call TRBJ2-5, with D maybe TRBD1 (6 bases). Germline loops: CDR1 MNHEY, CDR2 SMNVEV (reference sequence). The CDR3 has 16 residues. The ends were cut back, 2 bases at V and 3 bases at J, with 16 bases in the middle. For the CDR3, the DNA is TGTGCCAGCAGTTTACTGAGGGGCAGGGGAAAAGAGACCCAGTACTTC. Translating gives CASSLLRGRGKETQYF.

The J gene is TRBJ2-2, the V gene TRBV5-1, with 15 bases that match TRBD2. V was pared by 4 bases and J by 8 bases, with 9 bases of the junction left unmatched. The CDR3 has 17 residues. Germline V gene sequence: CDR1 SGHRS, CDR2 YFSETQ. The CDR3 protein is CASSLGTSGRTTGELFF. For the CDR3, the DNA is TGCGCCAGCAGCCTAGGGACTAGCGGGAGGACGACAGGGGAGCTGTTTTTT.

Points on this clone: The junction departs from germline at one end; a sequencing error may be responsible. The chain employs TRBV29-1 and TRBJ2-1; D is perhaps TRBD2 (7 bases). The CDR3 contains 12 residues. Germline-derived CDR1 and CDR2 are SQVTM and ANQGSEA. CDR3 coding DNA: TGTCTGGGCGGGGGCAATGGAAATGAGCAGTTCTTC. Translation gives CLGGGNGNEQFF.

This clone has a single count. The chain is built from TRBV15 and TRBJ1-4, with D tentatively TRBD1 (5 bases). This CDR3 is 16 amino acids long. Germline CDR1 and CDR2: LNHNV and YYDKDF (reference sequence). The ends were cut back, 0 bases at V and 3 bases at J, with 11 bases in the middle. The CDR3 protein is CATSRDPGGANEKLFF. CDR3 DNA: TGTGCCACCAGCAGAGATCCGGGGGGAGCTAATGAAAAACTGTTTTTT.

This chain joins TRBV6-1 and TRBJ2-7; D may be TRBD1 (6 bases). From germline, CDR1 is MNHNS and CDR2 SASEGT. Deletions cut 1 base from V and 4 bases from J, with 20 bases between. CDR3 length: 17 residues. The CDR3 DNA sequence: TGTGCCAGCAGTGAAGTGGTTGGAGGACAGAGCACTTACGAGCAGTACTTC. Protein sequence: CASSEVVGGQSTYEQYF.

The chain couples TRBV29-1 to TRBJ2-2, with D maybe TRBD1 (6 bases). There are 13 residues in the CDR3. Trimming removed 3 bases at V and 4 bases at J, with 9 bases between. Germline values: CDR1 SQVTM, CDR2 ANQGSEA. The CDR3 loop is CSVDSGVTGELFF. CDR3 bases: TGCAGCGTTGATTCAGGGGTCACCGGGGAGCTGTTTTTT.

The V and J genes are TRBV25-1 and TRBJ2-1; possibly TRBD1 for D (5 bases). CDR3 length equals 11 residues. From germline, CDR1 is MGHDK and CDR2 SYGVNS. V lost 4 bases and J 12 bases, leaving 10 bases between the germline ends. The CDR3 DNA is TGTGCCAGCAGTGTGGGGCAGGGGCAGTTCTTC. It yields the protein CASSVGQGQFF.

This clone was seen only a few times. V usage is TRBV5-4 and J usage is TRBJ2-3; 11 bases line up with TRBD2. J was trimmed by 3 bases and V by 3 bases; bases with no gene match: 9. Germline CDR1 and CDR2: SGHNT and YYREEE (reference sequence). This CDR3 contains 17 residues. CDR3 bases: TGTGCCAGCAGCTCGCCACTAGCGGGAGTTGCGACAGATACGCAGTATTTT. It codes for CASSSPLAGVATDTQYF.

This sequence joins TRBV19 and TRBJ1-5; TRBD1 aligns across 7 bases. Trimming cost V 4 bases and J 2 bases; bases outside gene matches: 2. Germline CDR1 LNHDA, CDR2 SQIVND (reference sequence). The CDR3 contains 14 residues. CDR3 in amino acids: CASSNTGGNQPQHF. CDR3 nucleotide sequence: TGTGCCAGTAGTAACACAGGGGGCAATCAGCCCCAGCATTTT.

This chain joins TRBV7-9 and TRBJ2-1, with D perhaps TRBD1 (6 bases). CDR1 and CDR2 (germline): SEHNR, FQNEAQ (reference sequence). The CDR3 contains 14 residues. Trimming cost V 6 bases and J 0 bases, with 9 bases left between them. CDR3 loop: CASSVDSSYNEQFF. CDR3 nucleotides: TGTGCCAGCAGTGTGGACAGCTCCTACAATGAGCAGTTCTTC.

A remark on this clone: The junction and the germline gene differ at one end; a read error may be behind it. The chain has TRBV7-9 and TRBJ1-4; 8 bases line up with TRBD1. Germline CDR1 reads SEHNR; CDR2 reads FQNEAQ (reference sequence). This CDR3 is built from 14 residues. The CDR3 DNA is TGTTCCAGCAGCCCGGACAGGGTCGGTGAAAAACTGTTTTTT. This encodes CSSSPDRVGEKLFF.

The chain has TRBV7-9 and TRBJ1-3; D call uncertain. This CDR3 is 15 amino acids long. Per the germline V gene, CDR1 is SEHNR and CDR2 is FQNEAQ (reference sequence). The V gene lost 2 bases and the J gene lost 4 bases, with 12 bases spanning the gap. CDR3 in DNA: TGTGCCAGCAGCTTACGAGGACGGGGAGGAAACACCATATATTTT. This gives the protein CASSLRGRGGNTIYF.

The rearrangement joins TRBV7-9 to TRBJ2-1, with 7 nucleotides matching TRBD2. The CDR3 spans 15 residues. J gave up 7 bases and V 6 bases, and 12 bases lay outside the gene matches. CDR1 is SEHNR and CDR2 is FQNEAQ in the germline V gene (reference sequence). The CDR3 protein is CASSPLQRERNEQFF. CDR3 DNA sequence: TGTGCCAGCAGTCCCTTACAGCGGGAAAGGAATGAGCAGTTCTTC. Complete variable domain (other parts from reference TRBV7-9 and TRBJ2-1): DTGVSQNPRHKITKRGQNVTFRCDPISEHNRLYWYRQTLGQGPEFLTYFQNEAQLEKSRLLSDRFSAERPKGSFSTLEIQRTEQGDSAMYLCASSPLQRERNEQFFGPGTRLTVL.

V and J are TRBV6-5 and TRBJ2-7; 8 nucleotides line up with TRBD1. The V gene end was trimmed by 4 bases and the J gene end by 1 base; junction bases not matched to a gene: 6. The CDR3 spans 15 residues. The germline V gene has CDR1 MNHEY and CDR2 SVGAGI. CDR3 DNA sequence: TGTGCCAGCAGTTCCGGGACAGGCCCTTCCTACGAGCAGTACTTC. Its translation: CASSSGTGPSYEQYF.

The chain joins TRBV11-3 to TRBJ1-1; D ambiguous. The CDR3 sequence is 13 residues long. The V gene's germline CDR1 is SGHNT and CDR2 YENEEA. V lost 2 bases to trimming and J lost 2 bases, with 6 bases between them. CDR3 DNA: TGTGCCAGCAGCTTAAGTCTAAACACTGAAGCTTTCTTT. Translation: CASSLSLNTEAFF.

The chain is built from TRBV18 and TRBJ2-3; TRBD2 might be the D (5 bases). The CDR3 spans 15 residues. V was cut by 0 bases and J by 0 bases, with 7 bases left in between. In germline, CDR1 is KGHSH, CDR2 LQKENI. CDR3 sequence: CASSPPRTSTDTQYF. CDR3 sequence (DNA): TGTGCCAGCTCACCACCGAGGACTAGCACAGATACGCAGTATTTT.

The J gene is TRBJ2-7, the V gene TRBV11-2, with TRBD2 matching 10 bases. The CDR3 spans 16 residues. Germline V lookup: CDR1 SGHAT, CDR2 FQNNGV. V lost 0 bases, J lost 4 bases, and 6 bases stayed unmatched. DNA for the CDR3: TGTGCCAGCAGCTTAGAACCAGCGGGGGGGCAATACGAGCAGTACTTC. It translates to CASSLEPAGGQYEQYF.

The chain uses TRBV27 and TRBJ2-7; TRBD2 matches at 7 bases. J lost 6 bases, V lost 4 bases, and 12 bases had no gene match. Germline-derived CDR1 and CDR2 are MNHEY and SMNVEV (reference sequence). The CDR3 runs to 15 residues. The CDR3 DNA reads TGTGCCAGCAGTTACGGCCCTTGGGGGGGTGCCGAGCAGTACTTC. This codes for CASSYGPWGGAEQYF.

This chain connects TRBV10-3 to TRBJ1-4; TRBD1 agrees at 10 bases. CDR3 length equals 20 residues. V shed 6 bases, J shed 0 bases, and the junction held 16 bases outside the gene matches. Germline V gene lookup returns CDR1 ENHRY and CDR2 SYGVKD. CDR3 sequence (DNA): TGTGCCATCAGCCCAGCCCGACAGGGGGCAATACCTACAACTAATGAAAAACTGTTTTTT. Translated, it gives CAISPARQGAIPTTNEKLFF.

V gene TRBV27 combines with J gene TRBJ2-1; D may be TRBD2 (5 bases). The CDR3 is 14 residues long. The germline gives CDR1 MNHEY, CDR2 SMNVEV (reference sequence). Trimming removed 2 bases at V and 0 bases at J, with 5 bases between. Here the CDR3 reads CASSLAGSYNEQFF. CDR3 in DNA: TGTGCCAGCAGTTTAGCGGGCTCCTACAATGAGCAGTTCTTC.

This clone appeared a single time. CDR3 nucleotides: TGTGCCAGCAGCTTAGGCGATACAGCCTACAATGAGCAGTTCTTC. It is translated as CASSLGDTAYNEQFF. The genes are TRBV7-3 and TRBJ2-1; D is unresolved. The germline V gene has CDR1 SGHTA and CDR2 FQGTGA. This CDR3 spans 15 amino acids. V was pared by 2 bases and J by 2 bases, with 10 bases between.

V gene TRBV25-1 combines with J gene TRBJ1-4, with 7 bases fitting TRBD1. V dropped 4 bases and J dropped 10; count of bases not matched to a gene: 3. The germline gives CDR1 MGHDK, CDR2 SYGVNS. The CDR3 consists of 12 residues. The CDR3 spells CASSGTGVKLFF. For the CDR3, the DNA is TGTGCCAGCAGTGGAACAGGGGTAAAACTGTTTTTT.

This clone came up a few times. V gene TRBV28 combines with J gene TRBJ2-7; 9 bases align to TRBD1. The CDR3 sequence is 14 residues long. V shed 2 bases and J 5 bases; nucleotides not matched to a gene: 4. CDR1 is MDHEN and CDR2 is SYDVKM in the germline V gene. The CDR3: CASSLGTGSDEQYF. The DNA for the CDR3 is TGTGCCAGCAGTTTAGGGACAGGGAGCGACGAGCAGTACTTC.

The CDR3: CARGQGGETQYF. Written as DNA, the CDR3 is TGTGCCCGGGGACAGGGAGGAGAGACCCAGTACTTC. The rearrangement links TRBV30 to TRBJ2-5; 9 positions agree with TRBD1. From germline, CDR1 is GTSNPN and CDR2 SVGIG (reference sequence). CDR3 size: 12 residues. The ends lost 8 bases at V and 4 bases at J; junction bases unmatched: 5.

The rearrangement links TRBV7-9 to TRBJ2-1; D is possibly TRBD2 (7 bases). The V and J ends lost 3 bases and 4 bases respectively, with 16 bases between them. The CDR3 is 16 amino acids. Germline-derived CDR1 and CDR2 are SEHNR and FQNEAQ (reference sequence). CDR3: CASSFIGGGIYNEQFF. The DNA for the CDR3 is TGTGCCAGCAGCTTCATAGGGGGGGGAATTTACAATGAGCAGTTCTTC.

J is TRBJ2-1 and V is TRBV7-2; D perhaps matches TRBD1 (5 bases). Trimming took off 0 bases at V and 7 bases at J, with 19 bases between the two ends. CDR1 and CDR2 from the germline V gene are SGHTA and FQGNSA. The CDR3 is 17 amino acids. The CDR3 spells CASSLARSAGRTNEQFF. In DNA form, the CDR3 reads TGTGCCAGCAGCTTAGCGAGGTCGGCAGGGCGCACAAATGAGCAGTTCTTC.